Listed here is a single TCR beta chain. What it binds is unknown. Per germline, CDR1 MNHNS and CDR2 SASEGT. V lost 2 bases to trimming and J lost 5 bases, with 9 bases between them. This CDR3 contains 13 residues. The protocol was immunoSEQ multiplex PCR, while the TCRdb copy is restricted to in-frame clones and leaves out a portion. The sample comprises some 40,000 clones, over 75% of which are singletons, and approximately 1.2% rests with the top ten. This sample stems from a study of STAT5B mutations in CD4+ large granular lymphocyte leukemia. Findings and limits, study-wide: Patient CD4-sorted repertoires stayed more clonal than healthy ones after leukemic-clone removal.

Source material: CD4+ T cells from blood buffy coats. This chain uses TRBV6-1 with TRBJ1-1; tentatively, D is TRBD1 (5 bases). The sequence was collected from a human donor in good health. CDR3 residues: CASSEQGGTEAFF. The DNA for the CDR3 is TGTGCCAGCAGTGAACAGGGAGGAACTGAAGCTTTCTTT.